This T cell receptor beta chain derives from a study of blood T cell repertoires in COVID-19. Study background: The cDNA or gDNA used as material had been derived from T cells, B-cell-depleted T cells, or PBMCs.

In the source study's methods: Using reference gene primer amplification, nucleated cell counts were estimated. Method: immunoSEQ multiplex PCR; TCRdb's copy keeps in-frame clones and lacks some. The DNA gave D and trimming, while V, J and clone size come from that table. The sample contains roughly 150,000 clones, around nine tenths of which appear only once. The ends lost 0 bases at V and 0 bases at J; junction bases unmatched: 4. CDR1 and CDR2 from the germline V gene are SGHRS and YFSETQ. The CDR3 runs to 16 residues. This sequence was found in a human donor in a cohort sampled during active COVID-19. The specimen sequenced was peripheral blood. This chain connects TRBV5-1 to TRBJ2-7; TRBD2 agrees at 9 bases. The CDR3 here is CASSLEAGGLSYEQYF. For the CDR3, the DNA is TGCGCCAGCAGCTTGGAAGCGGGAGGACTCTCCTACGAGCAGTACTTC.